Each of the 30 T cell receptor beta chains below was sequenced from the same sample in a study of cytomegalovirus exposure and HLA in healthy donors. 13 Jbeta primers and 60 Vbeta primers were used for the PCR. The protocol was immunoSEQ multiplex PCR, while the TCRdb copy is restricted to in-frame clones and leaves out a portion. In the table there are 150,000 to 200,000 clones, almost 85% of which are singletons. Sequenced input: PBMCs. The receptors come from a woman aged 50 to 60 in good health and CMV-seronegative.

The gene calls are TRBV5-6 and TRBJ2-5; TRBD2 agrees at 14 bases. With V trimmed by 0 bases and J by 0 bases, 7 bases remained unmatched. The length of the CDR3 is 19 residues. The germline V gene has CDR1 SGHDT and CDR2 YYEEEE. DNA of the CDR3: TGTGCCAGCAGCTTGGCCGGGGGGACTAGCGGGGGATACCAAGAGACCCAGTACTTC. Its translation is CASSLAGGTSGGYQETQYF.

The genes are TRBV18 and TRBJ1-2; D is ambiguous. The V end was cut by 3 bases, the J end by 1 base, with 9 bases between. CDR1 and CDR2 from the germline V gene are KGHSH and LQKENI. The length of the CDR3 is 14 residues. Here the CDR3 reads CASSPALLNYGYTF. The DNA for the CDR3 is TGTGCCAGCTCACCGGCTCTTCTTAACTATGGCTACACCTTC.

The genes are TRBV30 and TRBJ1-1; possible D gene TRBD1, 6 bases. Germline V gives CDR1 GTSNPN, CDR2 SVGIG (reference sequence). The CDR3 spans 13 residues. Trimming stripped 0 bases from V and 8 bases from J, with 13 bases between. In DNA, the CDR3 is TGTGCCTGGAGTGTACTCTTCCAGGGGGAAGCTTTCTTT. This translates into CAWSVLFQGEAFF.

J is TRBJ2-1 and V is TRBV27; maybe TRBD1 (6 bases). Trimming took 0 bases from V and 4 from J, leaving 13 bases between them. Germline V lookup: CDR1 MNHEY, CDR2 SMNVEV (reference sequence). The CDR3 extends over 16 amino acids. The CDR3 here is CASSLSPGQLYNEQFF. The CDR3 DNA follows: TGTGCCAGCAGTTTATCCCCGGGACAACTATACAATGAGCAGTTCTTC.

This chain links TRBV10-3 with TRBJ1-1; 8 bases are shared with TRBD1. Germline V CDR1 and CDR2: ENHRY, SYGVKD. Germline trimming cut 0 bases from V and 5 bases from J; bases unmatched to any gene: 5. The CDR3 has 15 residues. The CDR3 here is CAISESPNRGTEAFF. The CDR3 DNA reads as TGTGCCATCAGTGAGTCACCCAACAGGGGGACTGAAGCTTTCTTT.

The chain is built from TRBV4-2 and TRBJ2-1; TRBD1 might be the D (7 bases). The CDR3 is 14 amino acids. V shed 1 base and J shed 9 bases, with 13 bases lying between them. Germline loops: CDR1 LGHNA, CDR2 YNFKEQ. The chain's CDR3 is CASSQGQGLSEQFF. The CDR3 DNA reads TGTGCCAGCAGCCAAGGACAGGGACTCAGTGAGCAGTTCTTC.

The chain employs TRBV13 and TRBJ1-3; 10 positions agree with TRBD1. The germline V gene has CDR1 PRHDT and CDR2 FYEKMQ (reference sequence). The CDR3 runs to 16 residues. Losses at the gene ends were 4 bases for V and 4 bases for J; bases not matched to a gene: 7. The CDR3 DNA reads as TGTGCCAGCAGCTCCCGACAGGGGGCGTTCGGAAACACCATATATTTT. This gives the protein CASSSRQGAFGNTIYF.

The chain has TRBV30 and TRBJ1-1, with D perhaps TRBD1 (6 bases). Germline V lookup: CDR1 GTSNPN, CDR2 SVGIG (reference sequence). The CDR3 sequence is 14 residues long. V was pared by 0 bases and J by 8 bases, with 16 bases between. The CDR3, as DNA: TGTGCCTGGAGTGTGCCACAGGGTTTAAGAGAAGCTTTCTTT. This translates into CAWSVPQGLREAFF.

This chain connects TRBV5-6 to TRBJ1-5; D perhaps matches TRBD1 (6 bases). The CDR3 spans 15 residues. Germline CDR1 reads SGHDT; CDR2 reads YYEEEE. Trimming took off 3 bases at V and 3 bases at J, with 13 bases between the two ends. CDR3 in DNA: TGTGCCAGCAGCTCCGGGGGGGGCAACAATCAGCCCCAGCATTTT. It is translated as CASSSGGGNNQPQHF. Full variable domain (missing parts from reference TRBV5-6 and TRBJ1-5): DAGVTQSPTHLIKTRGQQVTLRCSPKSGHDTVSWYQQALGQGPQFIFQYYEEEERQRGNFPDRFSGHQFPNYSSELNVNALLLGDSALYLCASSSGGGNNQPQHFGDGTRLSIL.

The rearrangement links TRBV18 to TRBJ2-7; D gene uncertain. The CDR3 loop spans 14 amino acids. Germline V gives CDR1 KGHSH, CDR2 LQKENI. Trimming stripped 4 bases from V and 6 bases from J, with 16 bases between. CDR3 residues: CASSLSGSFSEQYF. CDR3 DNA: TGTGCCAGCTCACTATCCGGGTCCTTTAGCGAGCAGTACTTC.

J is TRBJ2-2 and V is TRBV27; 7 bases agree with TRBD2. The CDR3 runs to 16 residues. Germline V CDR1 and CDR2: MNHEY, SMNVEV (reference sequence). J was trimmed by 4 bases and V by 2 bases; bases with no gene match: 7. CDR3 amino acids: CASSLLAGEGTGELFF. DNA of the CDR3: TGTGCCAGCAGTTTACTTGCGGGAGAGGGCACCGGGGAGCTGTTTTTT.

The J gene is TRBJ1-1, the V gene TRBV6-5, with 9 bases aligning to TRBD1. V shed 4 bases and J 0 bases; nucleotides not matched to a gene: 3. The germline V gene encodes CDR1 MNHEY and CDR2 SVGAGI. This CDR3 spans 15 amino acids. CDR3 in DNA: TGTGCCAGCAGTTTCGACAGGGGGGTGAACACTGAAGCTTTCTTT. Its translation is CASSFDRGVNTEAFF.

The chain uses TRBV30 and TRBJ2-3; possibly TRBD2 for D (6 bases). The CDR3 contains 15 residues. CDR1 GTSNPN and CDR2 SVGIG come from the germline V gene (reference sequence). The V end lost 0 bases, the J end lost 0 bases, and 10 bases lay between the germline ends. The DNA of the CDR3 is TGTGCCTGGAGTGTAGGCGGGGCAAGCACAGATACGCAGTATTTT. Amino acid sequence: CAWSVGGASTDTQYF.

This clone was recorded only once. The chain joins TRBV5-1 to TRBJ1-1; D call uncertain. Germline-derived CDR1 and CDR2 are SGHRS and YFSETQ. This CDR3 is built from 11 residues. Trimming removed 0 bases from V and 8 bases from J, with 5 bases in between. The CDR3 sequence is CASSLGGEAFF. CDR3 DNA: TGCGCCAGCAGCTTGGGAGGCGAAGCTTTCTTT.

The CDR3 sequence is CASSPSGGNEKLFF. The CDR3 nucleotides read TGCGCCAGCAGCCCGAGTGGGGGGAATGAAAAACTGTTTTTT. The chain joins TRBV5-1 to TRBJ1-4, with TRBD1 as a possible D gene (5 bases). The V gene's germline CDR1 is SGHRS and CDR2 YFSETQ. This CDR3 region has 14 residues. Trimming took 4 bases from V and 5 from J, leaving 12 bases between them.

The rearrangement links TRBV19 to TRBJ2-1; TRBD1 matches 9 bases. Losses at the gene ends were 0 bases for V and 2 bases for J; bases not matched to a gene: 5. CDR3 size: 17 residues. Germline CDR1 reads LNHDA; CDR2 reads SQIVND (reference sequence). The CDR3 DNA reads as TGTGCCAGTAGTATAGACCCGGACAGGGGTGCCTACAATGAGCAGTTCTTC. Protein: CASSIDPDRGAYNEQFF. Full variable domain (rest looked up from reference TRBV19 and TRBJ2-1): DGGITQSPKYLFRKEGQNVTLSCEQNLNHDAMYWYRQDPGQGLRLIYYSQIVNDFQKGDIAEGYSVSREKKESFPLTVTSAQKNPTAFYLCASSIDPDRGAYNEQFFGPGTRLTVL.

The chain carries TRBV5-4 and TRBJ2-5; TRBD2 agrees at 9 bases. CDR1 SGHNT and CDR2 YYREEE come from the germline V gene (reference sequence). The CDR3 covers 15 residues. V lost 4 bases and J lost 7; bases outside the gene matches: 11. CDR3 sequence: CASSTVSSGGLTQYF. CDR3 bases: TGTGCCAGCAGCACCGTTAGTAGCGGGGGCCTGACCCAGTACTTC.

V gene TRBV5-1 combines with J gene TRBJ2-1, with 10 bases aligning to TRBD2. CDR1 SGHRS and CDR2 YFSETQ come from the germline V gene. The CDR3 runs to 16 residues. V was clipped by 1 base and J by 4 bases; unmatched bases: 5. The CDR3 sequence: CASSLTSGNTYNEQFF. CDR3 in DNA: TGCGCCAGCAGCTTGACTAGCGGGAATACATACAATGAGCAGTTCTTC.

The CDR3 sequence: CASSQDPTGRTEKLFF. In DNA form, the CDR3 reads TGCGCCAGCAGCCAAGATCCCACAGGGCGGACAGAAAAACTGTTTTTT. The genes are TRBV4-3 and TRBJ1-4; D may be TRBD1 (6 bases). CDR1 and CDR2 (germline): LGHNA, YSLEER. The CDR3 runs 16 residues. Deletions cut 0 bases from V and 8 bases from J, with 16 bases between.

This rearrangement joins TRBV7-2 to TRBJ2-5; tentatively, D is TRBD2 (6 bases). The J call may be incorrect, as the DNA end agrees better with TRBJ2-7. CDR1 and CDR2 (germline): SGHTA, FQGNSA. This CDR3 region has 16 residues. The CDR3 here is CASSQIGGKGSYEQYF. For the CDR3, the DNA is TGTGCCAGCAGCCAAATCGGGGGAAAGGGCTCCTACGAGCAGTACTTC.

The chain combines TRBV11-3 with TRBJ1-4, with D perhaps TRBD1 (5 bases). Deletions cut 5 bases from V and 2 bases from J, with 12 bases between. The CDR3 is made up of 15 amino acids. Germline V CDR1 and CDR2: SGHNT, YENEEA. CDR3 sequence reads: CASSQGGATNEKLFF. CDR3 nucleotides: TGTGCCAGCAGCCAGGGAGGGGCCACTAATGAAAAACTGTTTTTT.

The chain combines TRBV28 with TRBJ1-4; weak D call: TRBD1 (5 bases). Germline CDR1 reads MDHEN; CDR2 reads SYDVKM. V was pared by 6 bases and J by 14 bases, with 25 bases between. This CDR3 contains 15 residues. CDR3: CASRPHGGNEKGLFF. The CDR3 bases are TGTGCCAGCAGGCCTCACGGGGGTAATGAAAAAGGGCTGTTTTTT. Looking up the rest from reference TRBV28 and TRBJ1-4 gives the full variable domain: DVKVTQSSRYLVKRTGEKVFLECVQDMDHENMFWYRQDPGLGLRLIYFSYDVKMKEKGDIPEGYSVSREKKERFSLILESASTNQTSMYLCASRPHGGNEKGLFFGSGTQLSVL.

The V gene is TRBV6-1, the J gene TRBJ1-2; 7 nucleotides agree with TRBD1. Trimming removed 8 bases from V and 2 bases from J; junction bases left unmatched: 11. This CDR3 contains 15 residues. The V gene's germline CDR1 is MNHNS and CDR2 SASEGT. CDR3 sequence (DNA): TGTGCCAGCCCAAGGATAGGGGGCGCGAACTATGGCTACACCTTC. This encodes CASPRIGGANYGYTF.

The rearrangement uses TRBV11-3 and TRBJ2-2; 7 nucleotides align to TRBD2. The V and J ends lost 5 bases and 5 bases, in that order; junction bases with no gene match: 11. Germline values: CDR1 SGHNT, CDR2 YENEEA. This CDR3 has 16 amino acids. CDR3 sequence: CASSPVGGAGTGELFF. The CDR3 DNA follows: TGTGCCAGCAGCCCGGTGGGCGGAGCGGGGACCGGGGAGCTGTTTTTT.

This chain's CDR3 is CASSNWDSGPTYNEQFF. In DNA form, the CDR3 reads TGTGCCAGTAGCAATTGGGATAGCGGGCCGACCTACAATGAGCAGTTCTTC. This rearrangement joins TRBV19 to TRBJ2-1; 7 nucleotides line up with TRBD2. The CDR3 runs to 17 residues. The V gene's germline CDR1 is LNHDA and CDR2 SQIVND (reference sequence). Losses at the gene ends were 6 bases for V and 2 bases for J; bases not matched to a gene: 13.

This clone was observed a single time. The chain is built from TRBV18 and TRBJ1-2; 10 positions agree with TRBD1. Germline-derived CDR1 and CDR2 are KGHSH and LQKENI. The CDR3 loop spans 14 amino acids. Trimming took 1 base from V and 6 from J; bases not matched to a gene: 2. CDR3: CASSPLGTGDGYTF. The CDR3 DNA sequence: TGTGCCAGCTCACCACTCGGGACAGGGGATGGCTACACCTTC.

This chain links TRBV28 with TRBJ2-2; TRBD2 aligns across 12 bases. V dropped 3 bases and J dropped 5; count of bases not matched to a gene: 7. CDR3 size: 17 residues. CDR1 and CDR2 (germline): MDHEN, SYDVKM. The CDR3 region is CASSFGLAGSGTGELFF. DNA of the CDR3: TGTGCCAGCAGTTTTGGACTAGCGGGGTCCGGGACCGGGGAGCTGTTTTTT. Drawing the rest from reference TRBV28 and TRBJ2-2, the complete variable domain is DVKVTQSSRYLVKRTGEKVFLECVQDMDHENMFWYRQDPGLGLRLIYFSYDVKMKEKGDIPEGYSVSREKKERFSLILESASTNQTSMYLCASSFGLAGSGTGELFFGEGSRLTVL.

This clone has just a few counts. The genes are TRBV11-2 and TRBJ2-5; the match to TRBD2 covers 12 bases. V was clipped by 3 bases and J by 5 bases; unmatched bases: 7. This CDR3 is built from 16 residues. Germline loops: CDR1 SGHAT, CDR2 FQNNGV. The CDR3 protein is CASSFLLAGGRETQYF. CDR3 bases: TGTGCCAGCAGCTTTCTACTAGCGGGAGGTCGGGAGACCCAGTACTTC. The entire variable domain, with the rest obtained from reference TRBV11-2 and TRBJ2-5, is as follows: EAGVAQSPRYKIIEKRQSVAFWCNPISGHATLYWYQQILGQGPKLLIQFQNNGVVDDSQLPKDRFSAERLKGVDSTLKIQPAKLEDSAVYLCASSFLLAGGRETQYFGPGTRLLVL.

This chain joins TRBV5-4 and TRBJ2-5, with 7 bases aligning to TRBD1. The J call may be incorrect, as the DNA end agrees better with TRBJ2-7. The CDR3 consists of 16 residues. CDR1 SGHNT and CDR2 YYREEE come from the germline V gene (reference sequence). The CDR3 spells CASSLGVGGGTYEQYF. As DNA, the CDR3 is TGTGCCAGCAGCTTGGGGGTAGGGGGCGGCACCTACGAGCAGTACTTC.

V is TRBV11-2 and J is TRBJ2-1, with 10 bases matching TRBD2. The CDR3 contains 16 residues. Per germline, CDR1 SGHAT and CDR2 FQNNGV. The junction had 12 bases not matched to a gene; V was cut back by 5 bases and J by 8 bases. CDR3 sequence reads: CASSPNPSGGRHEQFF. The CDR3 bases are TGTGCCAGCAGCCCTAACCCTAGCGGGGGACGTCATGAGCAGTTCTTC.